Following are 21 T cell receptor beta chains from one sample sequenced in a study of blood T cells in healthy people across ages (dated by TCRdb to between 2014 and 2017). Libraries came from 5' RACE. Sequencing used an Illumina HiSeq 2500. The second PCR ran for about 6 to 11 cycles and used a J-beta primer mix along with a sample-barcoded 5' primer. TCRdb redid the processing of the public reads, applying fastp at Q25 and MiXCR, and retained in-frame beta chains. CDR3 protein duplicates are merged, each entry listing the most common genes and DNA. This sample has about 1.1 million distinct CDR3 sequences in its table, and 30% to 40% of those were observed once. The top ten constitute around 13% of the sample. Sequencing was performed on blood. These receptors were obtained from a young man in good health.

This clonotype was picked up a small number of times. This chain's CDR3 is CASSLYRGEGQPQHF. The CDR3 nucleotides are TGTGCCAGCAGCTTGTACAGGGGGGAGGGTCAGCCCCAGCATTTT. The genes are TRBV7-2 and TRBJ1-5, with TRBD1 identical over 8 bases. This CDR3 is built from 15 residues. Germline trimming cut 3 bases from V and 6 bases from J; bases unmatched to any gene: 7. Looked up from germline, CDR1 is SGHTA and CDR2 is FQGNSA.

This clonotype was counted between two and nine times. The CDR3 spells CASSSQLRGSGANVLTF. CDR3 in DNA: TGTGCCAGCAGCTCCCAGTTGAGGGGTTCTGGGGCCAACGTCCTGACTTTC. This rearrangement joins TRBV7-2 to TRBJ2-6; D possibly matches TRBD1 or TRBD2 (5 bases each). V was clipped by 4 bases and J by 1 base, with 14 bases between them. CDR3 length: 17 residues. Germline V lookup: CDR1 SGHTA, CDR2 FQGNSA.

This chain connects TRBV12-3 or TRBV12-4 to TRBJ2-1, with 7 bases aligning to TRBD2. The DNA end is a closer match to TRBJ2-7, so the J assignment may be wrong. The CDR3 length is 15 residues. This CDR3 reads CASSPASGDDYEQYF. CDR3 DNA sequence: TGTGCCAGCAGTCCTGCTAGCGGCGACGACTACGAGCAGTACTTC.

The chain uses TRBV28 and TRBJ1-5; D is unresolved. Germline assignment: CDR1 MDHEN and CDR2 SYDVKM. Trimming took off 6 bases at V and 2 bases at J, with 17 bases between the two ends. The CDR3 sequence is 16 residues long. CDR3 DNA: TGTGCCAGCAGCCTTGGAACACCCAACGGCAATCAGCCCCAGCATTTT. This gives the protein CASSLGTPNGNQPQHF.

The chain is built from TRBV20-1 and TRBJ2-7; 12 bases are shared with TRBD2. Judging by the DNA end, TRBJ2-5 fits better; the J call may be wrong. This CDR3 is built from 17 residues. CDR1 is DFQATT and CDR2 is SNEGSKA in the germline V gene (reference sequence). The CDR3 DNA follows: TGCAGTGCTAGAGTCTCCTCACTAGCGGGGGGTGGGGAGACCCAGTACTTC. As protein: CSARVSSLAGGGETQYF.

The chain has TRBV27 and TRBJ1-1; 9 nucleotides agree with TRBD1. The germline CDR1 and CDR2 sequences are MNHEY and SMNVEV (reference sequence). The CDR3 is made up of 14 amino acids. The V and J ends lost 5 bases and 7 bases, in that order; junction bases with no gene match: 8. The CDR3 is CASSPTGGRDEAFF. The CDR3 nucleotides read TGTGCCAGCAGTCCCACAGGGGGCCGAGATGAAGCTTTCTTT.

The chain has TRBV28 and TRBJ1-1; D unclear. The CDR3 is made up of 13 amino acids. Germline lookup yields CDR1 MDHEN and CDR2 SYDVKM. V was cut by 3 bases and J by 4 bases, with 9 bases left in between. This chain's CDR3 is CASSFVEGTEAFF. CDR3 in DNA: TGTGCCAGCAGTTTTGTTGAAGGCACTGAAGCTTTCTTT.

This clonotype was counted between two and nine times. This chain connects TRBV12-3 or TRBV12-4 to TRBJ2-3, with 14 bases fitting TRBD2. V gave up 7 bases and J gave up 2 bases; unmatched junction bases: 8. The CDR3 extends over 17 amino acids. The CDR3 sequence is CASTQGLAGDYTDTQYF. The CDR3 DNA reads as TGTGCCAGCACTCAGGGACTAGCGGGGGATTACACAGATACGCAGTATTTT.

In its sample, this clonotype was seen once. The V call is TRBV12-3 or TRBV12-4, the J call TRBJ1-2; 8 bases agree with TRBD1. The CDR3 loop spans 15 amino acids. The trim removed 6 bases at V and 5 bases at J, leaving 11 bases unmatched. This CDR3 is CASSPGGQGAYGYTF. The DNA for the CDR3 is TGTGCCAGCAGCCCCGGGGGCCAGGGGGCGTATGGCTACACCTTC.

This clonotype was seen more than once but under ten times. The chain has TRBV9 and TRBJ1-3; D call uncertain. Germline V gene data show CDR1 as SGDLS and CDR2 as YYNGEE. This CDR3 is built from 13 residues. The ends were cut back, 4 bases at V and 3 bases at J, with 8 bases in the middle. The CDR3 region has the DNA TGTGCCAGCAGCTTCCAAGATGGAAACACCATATATTTT. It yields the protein CASSFQDGNTIYF.

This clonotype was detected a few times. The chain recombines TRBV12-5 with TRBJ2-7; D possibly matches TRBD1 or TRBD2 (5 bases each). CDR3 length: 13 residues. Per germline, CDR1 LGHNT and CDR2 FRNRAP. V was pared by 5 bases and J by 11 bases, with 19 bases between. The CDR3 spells CASGAQTTGKEYF. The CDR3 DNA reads TGTGCTAGTGGTGCACAGACTACAGGAAAAGAGTACTTC.

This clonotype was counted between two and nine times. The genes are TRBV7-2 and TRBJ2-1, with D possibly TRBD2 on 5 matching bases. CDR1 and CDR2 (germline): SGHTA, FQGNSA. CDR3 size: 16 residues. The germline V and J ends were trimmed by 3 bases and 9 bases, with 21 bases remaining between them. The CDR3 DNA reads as TGTGCCAGCAGCTTGGTTGTTCGGGGTCCAATTCGTGAGCAGTTCTTC. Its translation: CASSLVVRGPIREQFF.

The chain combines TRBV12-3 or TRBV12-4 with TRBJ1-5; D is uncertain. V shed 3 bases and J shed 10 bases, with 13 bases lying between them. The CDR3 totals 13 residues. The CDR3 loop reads CASSLRMAGPQHF. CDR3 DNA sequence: TGTGCCAGCAGTTTGCGAATGGCGGGACCCCAGCATTTT.

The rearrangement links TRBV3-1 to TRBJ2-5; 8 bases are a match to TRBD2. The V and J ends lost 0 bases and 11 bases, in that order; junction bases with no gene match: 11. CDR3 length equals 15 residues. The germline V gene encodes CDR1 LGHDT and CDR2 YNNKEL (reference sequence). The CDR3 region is CASSQDAGGGNEQYF. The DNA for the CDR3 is TGTGCCAGCAGCCAAGATGCGGGGGGCGGGAATGAGCAGTACTTC.

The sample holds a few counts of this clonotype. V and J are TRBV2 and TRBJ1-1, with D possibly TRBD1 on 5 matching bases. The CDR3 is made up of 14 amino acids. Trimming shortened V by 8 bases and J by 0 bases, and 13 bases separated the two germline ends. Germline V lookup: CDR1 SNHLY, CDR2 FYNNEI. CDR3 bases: TGTGCCAGCTACAGGTCTTACTTGAACACTGAAGCTTTCTTT. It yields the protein CASYRSYLNTEAFF.

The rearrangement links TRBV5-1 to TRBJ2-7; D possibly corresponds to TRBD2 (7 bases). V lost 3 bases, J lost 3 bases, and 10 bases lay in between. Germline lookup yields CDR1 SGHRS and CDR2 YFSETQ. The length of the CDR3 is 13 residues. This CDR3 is CASSWGGDYEQYF. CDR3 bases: TGCGCCAGCAGCTGGGGGGGCGACTACGAGCAGTACTTC.

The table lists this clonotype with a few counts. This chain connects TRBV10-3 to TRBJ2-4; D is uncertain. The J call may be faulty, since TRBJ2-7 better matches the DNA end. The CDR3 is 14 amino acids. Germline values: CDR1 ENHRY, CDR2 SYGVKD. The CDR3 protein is CAISESGFSYEQYF. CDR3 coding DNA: TGTGCCATCAGTGAGAGTGGATTCTCCTACGAGCAGTACTTC.

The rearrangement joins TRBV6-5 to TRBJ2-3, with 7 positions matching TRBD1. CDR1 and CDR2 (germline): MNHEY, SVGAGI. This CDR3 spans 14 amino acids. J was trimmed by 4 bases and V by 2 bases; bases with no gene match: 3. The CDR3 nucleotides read TGTGCCAGCAGTTACGGACAGGTCCCAGATACGCAGTATTTT. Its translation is CASSYGQVPDTQYF.

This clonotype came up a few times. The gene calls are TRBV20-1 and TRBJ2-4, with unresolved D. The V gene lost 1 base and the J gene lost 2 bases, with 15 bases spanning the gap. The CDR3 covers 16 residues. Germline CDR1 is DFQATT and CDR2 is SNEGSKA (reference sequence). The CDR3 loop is CSARVPLTLSKNIQYF. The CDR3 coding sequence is TGCAGTGCTAGAGTCCCGCTTACATTATCCAAAAACATTCAGTACTTC.

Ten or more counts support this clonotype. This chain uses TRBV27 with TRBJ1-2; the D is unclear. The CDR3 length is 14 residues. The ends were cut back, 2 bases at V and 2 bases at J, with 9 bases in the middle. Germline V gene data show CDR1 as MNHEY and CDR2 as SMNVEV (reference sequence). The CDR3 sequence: CASSLTGFNYGYTF. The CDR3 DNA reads TGTGCCAGCAGTTTAACGGGGTTCAACTATGGCTACACCTTC.

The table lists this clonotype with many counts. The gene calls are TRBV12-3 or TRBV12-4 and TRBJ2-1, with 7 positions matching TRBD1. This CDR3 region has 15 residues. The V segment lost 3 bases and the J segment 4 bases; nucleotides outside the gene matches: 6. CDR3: CASSFPGQWYNEQFF. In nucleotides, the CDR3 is TGTGCCAGCAGTTTTCCGGGACAGTGGTACAATGAGCAGTTCTTC.